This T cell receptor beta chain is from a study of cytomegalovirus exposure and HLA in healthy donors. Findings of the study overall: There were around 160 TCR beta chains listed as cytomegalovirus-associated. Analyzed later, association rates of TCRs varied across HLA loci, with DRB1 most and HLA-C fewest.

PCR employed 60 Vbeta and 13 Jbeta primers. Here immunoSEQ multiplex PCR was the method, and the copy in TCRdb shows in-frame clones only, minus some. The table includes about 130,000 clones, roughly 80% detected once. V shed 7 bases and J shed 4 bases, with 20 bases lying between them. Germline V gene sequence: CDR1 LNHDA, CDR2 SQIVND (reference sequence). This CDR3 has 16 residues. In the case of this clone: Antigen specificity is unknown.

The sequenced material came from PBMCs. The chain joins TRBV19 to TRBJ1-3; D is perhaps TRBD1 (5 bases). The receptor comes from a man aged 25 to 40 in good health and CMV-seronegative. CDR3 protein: CASTLGGTRRGNTIYF. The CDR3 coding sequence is TGTGCCAGTACCCTGGGCGGGACCCGGAGAGGAAACACCATATATTTT.